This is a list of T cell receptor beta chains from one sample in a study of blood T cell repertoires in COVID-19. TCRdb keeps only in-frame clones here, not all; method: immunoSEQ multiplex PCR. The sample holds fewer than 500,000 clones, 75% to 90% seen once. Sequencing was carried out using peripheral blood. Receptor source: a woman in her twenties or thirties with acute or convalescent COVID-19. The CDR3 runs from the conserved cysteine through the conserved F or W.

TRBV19	CASNERGNTGELFF
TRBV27	CASSSPPGLSTGELFF
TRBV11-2	CASSPEGVPGGHDEQFF
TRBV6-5	CASIGGTSPLHF
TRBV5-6	CASSLPTGGLHTGELFF
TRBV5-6	CASSLRVWAGGAEQYF
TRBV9	CASSVRDRTNEKLFF
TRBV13	CASTNSVRGQGSPLHF
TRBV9	CASGPSSGGDYEQYF
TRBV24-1	CATSASGTGVEKLFF
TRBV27	CASSSQGAQPQHF
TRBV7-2	CASSIKWGLAGAPNEQFF
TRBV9	CASKGTAWDGYTF
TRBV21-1	CASSRAGGEGTGELFF
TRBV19	CASSMPWTGNTGELFF
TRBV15	CATQTGEQELGETQYF
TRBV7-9	CASSPVQVSPLHF
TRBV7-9	CASSRSGGQGYTF
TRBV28	CASRETIGGTEAFF
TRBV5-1	CASSLGQGDGNTIYF
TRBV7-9	CASRQGGGQETQYF
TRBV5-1	CASSLAGGGDTQYF
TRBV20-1	CSARDHNSAFF